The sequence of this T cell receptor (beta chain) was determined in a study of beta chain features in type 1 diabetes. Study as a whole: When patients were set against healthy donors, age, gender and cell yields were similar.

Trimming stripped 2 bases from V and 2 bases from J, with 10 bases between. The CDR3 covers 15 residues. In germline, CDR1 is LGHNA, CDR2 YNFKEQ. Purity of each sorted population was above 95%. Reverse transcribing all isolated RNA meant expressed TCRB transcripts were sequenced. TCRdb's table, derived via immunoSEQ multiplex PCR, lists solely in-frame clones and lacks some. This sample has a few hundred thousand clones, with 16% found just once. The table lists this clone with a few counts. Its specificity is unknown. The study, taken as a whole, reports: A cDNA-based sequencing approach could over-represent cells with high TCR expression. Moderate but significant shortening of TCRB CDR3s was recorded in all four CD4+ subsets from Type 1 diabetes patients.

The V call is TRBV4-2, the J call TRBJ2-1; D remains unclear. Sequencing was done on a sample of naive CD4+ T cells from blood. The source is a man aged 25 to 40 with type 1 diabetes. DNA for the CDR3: TGTGCCAGCAGCCAATCCCAGCTAACCTACAATGAGCAGTTCTTC. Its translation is CASSQSQLTYNEQFF.